What follows are 23 T cell receptor beta chains derived from one specimen sequenced in a study of cytomegalovirus exposure and HLA in healthy donors. Primers included in the PCR were 60 Vbeta and 13 Jbeta primers. TCRdb's copy holds only in-frame clones and misses some; the assay was immunoSEQ multiplex PCR. The sample totals 77,000 or so clones; its top ten clones hold about 4.2%. The sequenced sample was PBMCs. These receptors all stem from a man younger than 45 in good health and CMV-seronegative.

The V call is TRBV11-3, the J call TRBJ2-5, with D possibly TRBD2 on 6 matching bases. Germline values: CDR1 SGHNT, CDR2 YENEEA. The CDR3 contains 13 residues. V was pared by 5 bases and J by 4 bases, with 11 bases between. The CDR3 is CASSLRGTETQYF. CDR3 sequence (DNA): TGTGCCAGCAGCCTCCGCGGGACAGAGACCCAGTACTTC.

The V and J genes are TRBV5-6 and TRBJ2-7; 9 positions agree with TRBD2. Germline assignment: CDR1 SGHDT and CDR2 YYEEEE. V shed 0 bases, J shed 11 bases, and the junction held 3 bases outside the gene matches. The CDR3 runs to 12 residues. The CDR3 coding sequence is TGTGCCAGCAGCTTGGATCCTAGCGGGGAGTACTTC. This gives the protein CASSLDPSGEYF.

The chain uses TRBV15 and TRBJ2-5, with TRBD2 as a possible D gene (6 bases). The CDR3 spans 15 residues. The V gene lost 0 bases and the J gene lost 3 bases, with 11 bases spanning the gap. Germline lookup yields CDR1 LNHNV and CDR2 YYDKDF (reference sequence). This chain's CDR3 is CATSRDLAGKETQYF. CDR3 DNA: TGTGCCACCAGCAGAGATCTTGCGGGAAAAGAGACCCAGTACTTC.

V is TRBV7-9 and J is TRBJ1-3, with D unclear. CDR3 length: 14 residues. V was trimmed by 2 bases and J by 3 bases, leaving 8 bases between them. Looked up from germline, CDR1 is SEHNR and CDR2 is FQNEAQ (reference sequence). The CDR3 is CASSLLFFGNTIYF. Written as DNA, the CDR3 is TGTGCCAGCAGCTTACTATTTTTTGGAAACACCATATATTTT.

The V gene is TRBV28, the J gene TRBJ1-6; TRBD1 matches at 7 bases. CDR1 is MDHEN, CDR2 SYDVKM, per germline. Trimming removed 5 bases from V and 9 bases from J; junction bases left unmatched: 7. The CDR3 covers 14 residues. The CDR3 DNA reads as TGTGCCAGCAGTCCCCGGGGACAGTCTTCACCCCTCCACTTT. It encodes CASSPRGQSSPLHF.

The rearrangement uses TRBV27 and TRBJ2-7; maybe TRBD2 (6 bases). CDR3 length: 15 amino acids. The ends were cut back, 2 bases at V and 4 bases at J, with 15 bases in the middle. In germline, CDR1 is MNHEY, CDR2 SMNVEV (reference sequence). CDR3 residues: CASSLVTGRGYEQYF. In DNA form, the CDR3 reads TGTGCCAGCAGTTTAGTGACCGGGAGAGGTTACGAGCAGTACTTC.

The chain uses TRBV25-1 and TRBJ1-2; D remains ambiguous. The ends were cut back, 5 bases at V and 4 bases at J, with 8 bases in the middle. Germline-derived CDR1 and CDR2 are MGHDK and SYGVNS. This CDR3 contains 12 residues. CDR3 sequence: CASSHYPYGYTF. The DNA of the CDR3 is TGTGCCAGCAGTCACTATCCCTATGGCTACACCTTC.

This chain connects TRBV7-9 to TRBJ2-3; TRBD2 aligns across 7 bases. The length of the CDR3 is 16 residues. Germline V lookup: CDR1 SEHNR, CDR2 FQNEAQ (reference sequence). V gave up 0 bases and J gave up 2 bases; unmatched junction bases: 5. DNA for the CDR3: TGTGCCAGCAGCTTAGCGCTGCGGGAGCCCACAGATACGCAGTATTTT. It encodes CASSLALREPTDTQYF.

This chain uses TRBV4-2 with TRBJ1-2; TRBD1 aligns across 10 bases. The V gene's germline CDR1 is LGHNA and CDR2 YNFKEQ. The CDR3 is 16 amino acids. After removal of 3 bases from V and 8 bases from J, the junction contained 12 bases not matched to a gene. The CDR3 DNA reads TGTGCCAGCAGCCACGGACAGGGGGGGCCTTCGGGCGGCTACACCTTC. Its translation: CASSHGQGGPSGGYTF.

V gene TRBV9 combines with J gene TRBJ1-6; D is unclear. Trimming removed 4 bases at V and 2 bases at J, with 7 bases between. The CDR3 loop spans 14 amino acids. CDR1 is SGDLS, CDR2 YYNGEE, per germline. The CDR3: CASSHQTYNSPLHF. CDR3 sequence (DNA): TGTGCCAGCAGCCACCAGACCTATAATTCACCCCTCCACTTT.

The chain links TRBV2 to TRBJ2-7; the D is unclear. CDR1 is SNHLY and CDR2 is FYNNEI in the germline V gene. The CDR3 consists of 15 residues. Between the trimmed V and J ends, which lost 7 bases and 0 bases, there was a span of 16 bases. CDR3 in amino acids: CASNSSPRNSYEQYF. Here the CDR3 DNA reads TGTGCCAGCAACTCCTCCCCTAGGAACTCCTACGAGCAGTACTTC.

This chain connects TRBV7-9 to TRBJ1-2; D possibly corresponds to TRBD1 (5 bases). Per the germline V gene, CDR1 is SEHNR and CDR2 is FQNEAQ (reference sequence). The length of the CDR3 is 16 residues. V was trimmed by 4 bases and J by 6 bases, leaving 21 bases between them. The CDR3 reads CASSSLDSSGVHGYTF. DNA for the CDR3: TGTGCCAGCAGCTCCCTTGACAGCTCCGGCGTCCATGGCTACACCTTC.

The chain combines TRBV2 with TRBJ1-4, with unresolved D. From germline, CDR1 is SNHLY and CDR2 FYNNEI. This CDR3 comprises 12 residues. V was clipped by 0 bases and J by 8 bases, with 4 bases between them. The CDR3 sequence is CASSEAREKLFF. For the CDR3, the DNA is TGTGCCAGCAGTGAAGCCCGGGAAAAACTGTTTTTT. Drawing the rest from reference TRBV2 and TRBJ1-4, the complete variable domain is EPEVTQTPSHQVTQMGQEVILRCVPISNHLYFYWYRQILGQKVEFLVSFYNNEISEKSEIFDDQFSVERPDGSNFTLKIRSTKLEDSAMYFCASSEAREKLFFGSGTQLSVL.

Worth noting for this clone: One junction end disagrees with the germline gene, perhaps due to a read error. The chain links TRBV11-3 to TRBJ2-5; TRBD1 agrees at 9 bases. The CDR3 loop spans 16 amino acids. The germline gives CDR1 SGHNT, CDR2 YENEEA. CDR3 region: CASSLEGQGGPETQYF. The CDR3 DNA follows: TGTGCCAGCAGCCTAGAGGGACAGGGAGGGCCAGAGACCCAGTACTTC.

This chain connects TRBV27 to TRBJ1-2; maybe TRBD1 (5 bases). V was shortened by 2 bases and J by 8 bases, with 15 bases between the two germline ends. Germline V lookup: CDR1 MNHEY, CDR2 SMNVEV (reference sequence). CDR3 length: 14 amino acids. CDR3 bases: TGTGCCAGCAGTTTAAAATCCAGGGAAGGCGGCTACACCTTC. It specifies CASSLKSREGGYTF.

The V call is TRBV10-2, the J call TRBJ2-7; 10 bases map to TRBD2. This CDR3 has 15 residues. Germline-derived CDR1 and CDR2 are WSHSY and SAAADI. With 3 bases clipped from V and 5 bases from J, the junction kept 7 bases outside the gene matches. The CDR3 DNA is TGCGCCAGCAGTGACACGGGACTAGCGAGGGACGAGCAGTACTTC. It encodes CASSDTGLARDEQYF.

J is TRBJ2-2 and V is TRBV13, with D perhaps TRBD2 (7 bases). The CDR3 spans 17 residues. Trimming took 3 bases from V and 3 from J, leaving 17 bases between them. CDR1 is PRHDT, CDR2 FYEKMQ, per germline (reference sequence). CDR3 nucleotides: TGTGCCAGCAGCTTCAGACCCCTCGGGGGGCACACCGGGGAGCTGTTTTTT. Its protein product is CASSFRPLGGHTGELFF.

This sequence joins TRBV9 and TRBJ1-5; no definite D call. The CDR3 has 14 residues. Germline V gives CDR1 SGDLS, CDR2 YYNGEE. The V end was cut by 3 bases, the J end by 3 bases, with 10 bases between. CDR3 protein: CASSATSTNQPQHF. In DNA, the CDR3 is TGTGCCAGCAGCGCAACCAGTACCAATCAGCCCCAGCATTTT.

J is TRBJ2-5 and V is TRBV5-1; 7 positions match TRBD1. CDR3 length equals 14 residues. The germline V gene has CDR1 SGHRS and CDR2 YFSETQ. V lost 2 bases to trimming and J lost 1 base; unmatched junction nucleotides: 2. The CDR3 sequence: CASSLQGTQETQYF. The CDR3 DNA sequence: TGCGCCAGCAGCTTACAGGGGACCCAAGAGACCCAGTACTTC. Supplemented by reference TRBV5-1 and TRBJ2-5, the full variable domain reads KAGVTQTPRYLIKTRGQQVTLSCSPISGHRSVSWYQQTPGQGLQFLFEYFSETQRNKGNFPGRFSGRQFSNSRSEMNVSTLELGDSALYLCASSLQGTQETQYFGPGTRLLVL.

V and J are TRBV29-1 and TRBJ1-1; no definite D call. CDR3 length: 14 amino acids. The germline V and J ends were trimmed by 7 bases and 3 bases, with 18 bases remaining between them. The V gene's germline CDR1 is SQVTM and CDR2 ANQGSEA. The CDR3 region has the DNA TGCAGCGCTGGGAGTGGGGAATACTACACTGAAGCTTTCTTT. Residues: CSAGSGEYYTEAFF.

The CDR3 protein is CASSLEASQPQHF. In nucleotides, the CDR3 is TGTGCCAGCAGCTTAGAGGCTTCCCAGCCCCAGCATTTT. The V call is TRBV11-2, the J call TRBJ1-5; D remains unclear. V was cut by 0 bases and J by 7 bases, with 7 bases left in between. Germline CDR1 is SGHAT and CDR2 is FQNNGV. This CDR3 has 13 amino acids.

DNA of the CDR3: TGTGCCAGCAGCGCAGCAGATACGCAGTATTTT. Protein product: CASSAADTQYF. This chain joins TRBV7-8 and TRBJ2-3; D uncertain. Germline lookup yields CDR1 SGHVS and CDR2 FQNEAQ. The CDR3 sequence is 11 residues long. Trimming removed 5 bases at V and 4 bases at J, with 4 bases between.

V and J are TRBV9 and TRBJ2-2; 10 bases line up with TRBD2. V trimming: 1 base; J trimming: 6 bases; junction bases outside the gene matches: 15. The CDR3 length is 19 residues. In germline, CDR1 is SGDLS, CDR2 YYNGEE. The CDR3 nucleotides are TGTGCCAGCAGCGTAAATTTAATGGCGGCTAGCGGGAGTTCCGGGGAGCTGTTTTTT. Amino acid sequence: CASSVNLMAASGSSGELFF.